This entry lists 9 T cell receptor beta chains sequenced from one sample in a study of T cell changes during pregnancy in multiple sclerosis. Measured with immunoSEQ multiplex PCR; TCRdb has only the in-frame clones, and not every one. The top ten clones hold 0.6% to 0.85% of a sample with about 28,000 clones, 85% to 90% of them seen once. This specimen was CD4+ T cells from peripheral blood mononuclear cells, taken in the second trimester of pregnancy. Receptors originate from a female donor with multiple sclerosis, enrolled in a pregnancy study.

This rearrangement joins TRBV30 to TRBJ2-1; D remains ambiguous. The CDR3 has 12 residues. V dropped 0 bases and J dropped 5 bases, with 5 bases sitting between them. Looked up from germline, CDR1 is GTSNPN and CDR2 is SVGIG (reference sequence). The CDR3: CAWSVSHNEQFF. CDR3 DNA: TGTGCCTGGAGTGTAAGCCACAATGAGCAGTTCTTC. Supplemented by reference TRBV30 and TRBJ2-1, the full variable domain reads SQTIHQWPATLVQPVGSPLSLECTVEGTSNPNLYWYRQAAGRGLQLLFYSVGIGQISSEVPQNLSASRPQDRQFILSSKKLLLSDSGFYLCAWSVSHNEQFFGPGTRLTVL.

The chain carries TRBV7-3 and TRBJ2-3; 8 nucleotides align to TRBD2. Looked up from germline, CDR1 is SGHTA and CDR2 is FQGTGA. This CDR3 has 17 amino acids. J gave up 2 bases and V 0 bases, and 7 bases lay outside the gene matches. This CDR3 is CASSLTGGGGFTDTQYF. The CDR3 DNA sequence: TGTGCCAGCAGCTTAACTGGCGGCGGGGGGTTCACAGATACGCAGTATTTT.

V gene TRBV27 combines with J gene TRBJ2-5; 7 bases match TRBD1. This CDR3 comprises 14 residues. Germline values: CDR1 MNHEY, CDR2 SMNVEV (reference sequence). J gave up 4 bases and V 5 bases, and 7 bases lay outside the gene matches. In DNA form, the CDR3 reads TGTGCCAGCAGTCCGAATAGGGGGCGAGAGACCCAGTACTTC. Translation gives CASSPNRGRETQYF.

This chain connects TRBV18 to TRBJ2-1; TRBD2 agrees at 8 bases. The CDR3 has 15 amino acids. CDR1 and CDR2 (germline): KGHSH, LQKENI. The V gene end was trimmed by 2 bases and the J gene end by 5 bases; junction bases not matched to a gene: 5. The CDR3 region has the DNA TGTGCCAGCTCACCATTCGGGGGGGATAACAATGAGCAGTTCTTC. This sequence encodes CASSPFGGDNNEQFF.

This sequence joins TRBV7-2 and TRBJ2-7; TRBD2 matches at 12 bases. The junction had 12 bases not matched to a gene; V was cut back by 4 bases and J by 5 bases. CDR1 is SGHTA and CDR2 is FQGNSA in the germline V gene. The CDR3 runs 17 residues. Here the CDR3 DNA reads TGTGCCAGCAGCTACTATCTCCCTAGCGGGGGGGCCCACGAGCAGTACTTC. As protein: CASSYYLPSGGAHEQYF.

The J gene is TRBJ2-2, the V gene TRBV11-3, with D possibly matching TRBD1 (6 bases). The CDR3 consists of 15 residues. Germline V gives CDR1 SGHNT, CDR2 YENEEA. Trimming removed 3 bases from V and 4 bases from J, with 12 bases in between. Written as DNA, the CDR3 is TGTGCCAGCAGCTTTTCAGGGGTCGGCACCGGGGAGCTGTTTTTT. Encoded protein: CASSFSGVGTGELFF.

This clone was detected only a few times. CDR3 nucleotides: TGTGCCAGCAACCCGCGGGCAGGAGAGCTTGGCTACACCTTC. It is translated as CASNPRAGELGYTF. The chain couples TRBV27 to TRBJ1-2; no firm D call. With 7 bases removed from V and 7 bases from J, the gap between germline ends came to 19 bases. The CDR3 has 14 amino acids. Per the germline V gene, CDR1 is MNHEY and CDR2 is SMNVEV (reference sequence).

The chain joins TRBV7-2 to TRBJ2-1, with D possibly TRBD2 on 5 matching bases. CDR1 is SGHTA and CDR2 is FQGNSA in the germline V gene. This CDR3 has 15 amino acids. The V end was cut by 0 bases, the J end by 2 bases, with 8 bases between. CDR3 DNA sequence: TGTGCCAGCAGCTTAGCTAGCGCTCCCTACAATGAGCAGTTCTTC. Translating it yields CASSLASAPYNEQFF.

The chain couples TRBV18 to TRBJ1-3; D may be TRBD1 (5 bases). The CDR3 extends over 16 amino acids. Trimming pared 3 bases from V and 0 bases from J, leaving 12 bases between. CDR1 KGHSH and CDR2 LQKENI come from the germline V gene. CDR3 nucleotides: TGTGCCAGCTCACCGGAGGGGTCCTACTCTGGAAACACCATATATTTT. This codes for CASSPEGSYSGNTIYF.